Following are 21 T cell receptor beta chains from one sample sequenced in a study of graft-versus-host responses after intestinal transplantation. Antigens of these TCRs are unknown. Clones were read by immunoSEQ multiplex PCR, and TCRdb kept only the in-frame ones, dropping some. The repertoire holds about 86,000 clones, about nine tenths seen once, with approximately 0.28% in the top ten. This specimen consisted of unstimulated CD4+ T cells sorted from spleen or lymph node cells, obtained before transplant. The receptors were gathered from a human donor who was the organ donor for an intestinal transplant.

The chain carries TRBV5-1 and TRBJ2-5; 12 bases are a match to TRBD2. The CDR3 is 16 residues long. Trimming cost V 4 bases and J 1 base; bases outside gene matches: 5. Germline values: CDR1 SGHRS, CDR2 YFSETQ. The chain's CDR3 is CASSRLAGALQETQYF. The CDR3 DNA reads as TGCGCCAGCAGCCGACTAGCGGGGGCCCTCCAAGAGACCCAGTACTTC.

This chain joins TRBV5-4 and TRBJ2-7; 9 bases map to TRBD1. The CDR3 extends over 19 amino acids. The V gene end was trimmed by 4 bases and the J gene end by 4 bases; junction bases not matched to a gene: 21. Germline V gene sequence: CDR1 SGHNT, CDR2 YYREEE (reference sequence). The CDR3 is CASSITSRDREVKEYEQYF. The CDR3 DNA reads as TGTGCCAGCAGCATCACATCCCGGGACAGGGAGGTGAAAGAGTACGAGCAGTACTTC. The full variable domain, with the rest looked up from reference TRBV5-4 and TRBJ2-7, is ETGVTQSPTHLIKTRGQQVTLRCSSQSGHNTVSWYQQALGQGPQFIFQYYREEENGRGNFPPRFSGLQFPNYSSELNVNALELDDSALYLCASSITSRDREVKEYEQYFGPGTRLTVT.

The rearrangement uses TRBV2 and TRBJ1-2; TRBD1 aligns across 7 bases. Germline V gene data show CDR1 as SNHLY and CDR2 as FYNNEI. This CDR3 region has 14 residues. J gave up 5 bases and V 5 bases, and 8 bases lay outside the gene matches. Written as DNA, the CDR3 is TGTGCCAGCAGTAAATTACAGGGGAGTTATGGCTACACCTTC. The encoded protein is CASSKLQGSYGYTF.

The CDR3 nucleotides read TGTGCCAGCAGTTTATGGACAGGGGGAGGCACAGATACGCAGTATTTT. Translation gives CASSLWTGGGTDTQYF. The chain combines TRBV28 with TRBJ2-3; TRBD1 agrees at 9 bases. J gave up 1 base and V 0 bases, and 2 bases lay outside the gene matches. This CDR3 region has 16 residues. Germline V gene lookup returns CDR1 MDHEN and CDR2 SYDVKM.

The rearrangement links TRBV5-5 to TRBJ2-7, with a possible D match to TRBD1 (6 bases). The V end lost 4 bases, the J end lost 3 bases, and 14 bases lay between the germline ends. The CDR3 contains 14 residues. Germline CDR1 and CDR2: SGHKS and YYEKEE (reference sequence). The CDR3 bases are TGTGCCAGCAGCCCCGGACAGCCCTTCTACGAGCAGTACTTC. Translating it yields CASSPGQPFYEQYF. Supplemented by reference TRBV5-5 and TRBJ2-7, the full variable domain reads DAGVTQSPTHLIKTRGQQVTLRCSPISGHKSVSWYQQVLGQGPQFIFQYYEKEERGRGNFPDRFSARQFPNYSSELNVNALLLGDSALYLCASSPGQPFYEQYFGPGTRLTVT.

The chain carries TRBV5-6 and TRBJ2-5, with D possibly being TRBD2 (7 bases). Germline CDR1 SGHDT, CDR2 YYEEEE. Trimming took off 0 bases at V and 5 bases at J, with 20 bases between the two ends. This CDR3 comprises 17 residues. In nucleotides, the CDR3 is TGTGCCAGCAGCTTGGAATCCAGCGGGGACATCGTGGAGACCCAGTACTTC. It specifies CASSLESSGDIVETQYF.

V gene TRBV11-2 combines with J gene TRBJ2-5; 7 positions match TRBD1. The V and J ends lost 11 bases and 2 bases, in that order; junction bases with no gene match: 11. Germline assignment: CDR1 SGHAT and CDR2 FQNNGV. The CDR3 runs to 14 residues. Here the CDR3 DNA reads TGTGCCTCACGGACCGGGACAGCGCAAGAGACCCAGTACTTC. The encoded protein is CASRTGTAQETQYF.

This clone occurred a few times. The J gene is TRBJ2-3, the V gene TRBV6-5, with a tentative D call TRBD2 (5 bases). CDR3 length: 13 residues. Germline CDR1 is MNHEY and CDR2 is SVGAGI. V lost 2 bases and J 9 bases, leaving 12 bases between the germline ends. CDR3 sequence (DNA): TGTGCCAGCAGTTACGAGGGATCCGGGACGCAGTATTTT. It codes for CASSYEGSGTQYF.

The chain carries TRBV27 and TRBJ2-7; D may be TRBD1 (6 bases). Germline V gives CDR1 MNHEY, CDR2 SMNVEV (reference sequence). This CDR3 region has 13 residues. V gave up 8 bases and J gave up 3 bases, with 14 bases separating them. CDR3 nucleotides: TGTGCCAGCGGATCCAGGGGTTACTACGAGCAGTACTTC. Its translation: CASGSRGYYEQYF.

This chain connects TRBV5-4 to TRBJ2-1, with a possible D match to TRBD2 (5 bases). This CDR3 has 18 residues. V lost 2 bases and J lost 0, with 18 bases in between. Germline CDR1 and CDR2: SGHNT and YYREEE (reference sequence). The CDR3 region is CASSFRPRGGYSYNEQFF. CDR3 in DNA: TGTGCCAGCAGCTTTAGACCCCGAGGCGGGTACTCCTACAATGAGCAGTTCTTC.

This clone was detected only once. The chain links TRBV20-1 to TRBJ1-4; D is undetermined. The V and J ends lost 7 bases and 2 bases respectively, with 5 bases between them. The CDR3 is 11 residues long. Germline CDR1 is DFQATT and CDR2 is SNEGSKA (reference sequence). The DNA of the CDR3 is TGCAGTGTACAGACTAATGAAAAACTGTTTTTT. Residues: CSVQTNEKLFF.

The chain links TRBV30 to TRBJ2-3, with D maybe TRBD1 (5 bases). Germline-derived CDR1 and CDR2 are GTSNPN and SVGIG (reference sequence). This CDR3 contains 14 residues. The V gene lost 2 bases and the J gene lost 3 bases, with 12 bases spanning the gap. As DNA, the CDR3 is TGTGCCTGGAGTAGGGGTGTGGGGACAGATACGCAGTATTTT. Amino acid sequence: CAWSRGVGTDTQYF.

This chain connects TRBV4-3 to TRBJ2-3, with 10 bases aligning to TRBD2. The germline V gene has CDR1 LGHNA and CDR2 YSLEER. The ends lost 3 bases at V and 6 bases at J; junction bases unmatched: 6. The CDR3 consists of 15 residues. The chain's CDR3 is CASSHDLAGADTQYF. CDR3 DNA sequence: TGCGCCAGCAGCCACGATCTAGCGGGAGCCGATACGCAGTATTTT.

CDR3 amino acids: CASSYKGSLAGGKASTDTQYF. The CDR3 DNA sequence: TGTGCCAGCAGTTACAAGGGATCCCTAGCGGGGGGAAAAGCTAGCACAGATACGCAGTATTTT. V gene TRBV14 combines with J gene TRBJ2-3; 11 bases align to TRBD2. V trimming: 6 bases; J trimming: 0 bases; junction bases outside the gene matches: 20. From germline, CDR1 is SGHDN and CDR2 FVKESK. The CDR3 is made up of 21 amino acids.

This clone was recorded only once. The chain recombines TRBV4-2 with TRBJ2-3; D possibly corresponds to TRBD2 (7 bases). Trimming shortened V by 0 bases and J by 0 bases, and 16 bases separated the two germline ends. The germline V gene encodes CDR1 LGHNA and CDR2 YNFKEQ. The CDR3 has 18 residues. CDR3: CASSQEGGGHFSTDTQYF. CDR3 coding DNA: TGTGCCAGCAGCCAAGAGGGGGGGGGCCATTTTAGCACAGATACGCAGTATTTT.

The chain employs TRBV5-1 and TRBJ1-1; 12 bases are a match to TRBD1. This CDR3 has 16 amino acids. Trimming cost V 5 bases and J 1 base; bases outside gene matches: 6. Germline assignment: CDR1 SGHRS and CDR2 YFSETQ. CDR3 sequence (DNA): TGCGCCAGCAGGGAGGGACAGGGGGCGTGGAACACTGAAGCTTTCTTT. It encodes CASREGQGAWNTEAFF.

This sequence joins TRBV30 and TRBJ2-5; possibly TRBD2 for D (7 bases). The germline gives CDR1 GTSNPN, CDR2 SVGIG (reference sequence). The CDR3 totals 17 residues. The V gene lost 3 bases and the J gene lost 5 bases, with 25 bases spanning the gap. The CDR3 spells CAWRGGRDTWWSETQYF. Here the CDR3 DNA reads TGTGCCTGGAGGGGAGGGCGGGACACTTGGTGGTCGGAGACCCAGTACTTC.

This chain connects TRBV28 to TRBJ2-3, with D possibly being TRBD1 (6 bases). The CDR3 length is 16 residues. Germline V gene lookup returns CDR1 MDHEN and CDR2 SYDVKM. V was clipped by 5 bases and J by 4 bases, with 19 bases between them. The CDR3 bases are TGTGCCAGCAGTGCGACAGGTTTGGGGTTCGCAGATACGCAGTATTTT. Protein sequence: CASSATGLGFADTQYF.

The genes are TRBV7-9 and TRBJ1-1, with D perhaps matching TRBD1 (6 bases). The germline V and J ends were trimmed by 5 bases and 0 bases, with 10 bases remaining between them. The CDR3 spans 14 residues. Germline values: CDR1 SEHNR, CDR2 FQNEAQ (reference sequence). The CDR3 sequence is CASSKPGVNTEAFF. The CDR3 bases are TGTGCCAGCAGCAAACCAGGGGTGAACACTGAAGCTTTCTTT.

The V gene is TRBV27, the J gene TRBJ1-2; 11 bases align to TRBD1. CDR1 MNHEY and CDR2 SMNVEV come from the germline V gene (reference sequence). The ends lost 6 bases at V and 6 bases at J; junction bases unmatched: 3. CDR3 size: 13 residues. The DNA for the CDR3 is TGTGCCAGCAGGGACAGGGGGCAGCATGGCTACACCTTC. It specifies CASRDRGQHGYTF.

This rearrangement joins TRBV2 to TRBJ1-5; D is unclear. This CDR3 contains 13 residues. Germline V gene lookup returns CDR1 SNHLY and CDR2 FYNNEI. The germline V and J ends were trimmed by 6 bases and 1 base, with 7 bases remaining between them. The CDR3 reads CASRAGSNQPQHF. Here the CDR3 DNA reads TGTGCCAGCAGGGCCGGGAGCAATCAGCCCCAGCATTTT. The entire variable domain, with the rest obtained from reference TRBV2 and TRBJ1-5, is as follows: EPEVTQTPSHQVTQMGQEVILRCVPISNHLYFYWYRQILGQKVEFLVSFYNNEISEKSEIFDDQFSVERPDGSNFTLKIRSTKLEDSAMYFCASRAGSNQPQHFGDGTRLSIL.